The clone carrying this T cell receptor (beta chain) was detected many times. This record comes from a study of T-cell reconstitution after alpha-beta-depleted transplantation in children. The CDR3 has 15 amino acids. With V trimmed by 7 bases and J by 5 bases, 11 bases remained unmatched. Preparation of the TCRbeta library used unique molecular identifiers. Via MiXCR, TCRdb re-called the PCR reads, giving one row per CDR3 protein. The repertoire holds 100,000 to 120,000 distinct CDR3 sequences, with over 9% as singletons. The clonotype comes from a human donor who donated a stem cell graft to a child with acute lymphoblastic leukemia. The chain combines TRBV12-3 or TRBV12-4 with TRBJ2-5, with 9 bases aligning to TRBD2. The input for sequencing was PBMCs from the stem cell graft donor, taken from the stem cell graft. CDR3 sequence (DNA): TGTGCCAGCACCCTGCGGACTAGCGTTAAGGAGACCCAGTACTTC. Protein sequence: CASTLRTSVKETQYF.